The 17 T cell receptor beta chains in this list originate from one sample, sequenced in a study of naive and memory T cell subsets. These receptors lack a known antigen. Study results and limitations: Especially in CD8 cells, naive repertoires contained a few larger clonotypes, possibly CD45RA-re-expressing memory cells.

Both TRBC1 and TRBC2 were covered by a beta constant-region primer of two equimolar oligonucleotides. Ligated cDNA was amplified by four rounds of PCR with nested alpha and beta constant-region primers and SP2. MiXCR was run by TCRdb on the UMI-ligation and nested PCR reads, yielding one entry per CDR3 protein. Among 140,000 to 150,000 distinct CDR3 sequences, under 25% were seen once, and the ten largest hold 0.11%. The specimen was naive CD4+ T cells from blood. These receptor sequences come from a human donor in good health.

The chain links TRBV19 to TRBJ1-5; no firm D call. The germline V and J ends were trimmed by 5 bases and 1 base, with 6 bases remaining between them. Germline V CDR1 and CDR2: LNHDA, SQIVND (reference sequence). This CDR3 has 13 amino acids. The CDR3 DNA sequence: TGTGCCAGTAGTGATGTAAGCAATCAGCCCCAGCATTTT. It specifies CASSDVSNQPQHF.

The chain is built from TRBV6-1 and TRBJ1-2; the D gene is possibly TRBD1 (5 bases). Germline lookup yields CDR1 MNHNS and CDR2 SASEGT. The CDR3 is 12 amino acids. V was cut by 3 bases and J by 5 bases, with 7 bases left in between. The CDR3 spells CASSERGYGYTF. The CDR3 DNA is TGTGCCAGCAGTGAGCGGGGGTATGGCTACACCTTC.

This clonotype was seen a handful of times. This chain connects TRBV7-9 to TRBJ1-5; D possibly corresponds to TRBD1 (6 bases). The CDR3 has 14 residues. The V gene's germline CDR1 is SEHNR and CDR2 FQNEAQ (reference sequence). Trimming cost V 9 bases and J 4 bases, with 16 bases left between them. The CDR3 DNA sequence: TGTGCCAGTTCGCCGGGGGCCCTAAATCAGCCCCAGCATTTT. It translates to CASSPGALNQPQHF.

This clonotype was seen many times. The genes are TRBV9 and TRBJ1-2; D call uncertain. The V end was cut by 0 bases, the J end by 5 bases, with 8 bases between. Germline CDR1 reads SGDLS; CDR2 reads YYNGEE. The CDR3 covers 13 residues. CDR3 DNA: TGTGCCAGCAGCGTAGGAGGGCTATATGGCTACACCTTC. It translates to CASSVGGLYGYTF.

The rearrangement uses TRBV18 and TRBJ2-5; D not resolved. CDR3 length equals 14 residues. Per germline, CDR1 KGHSH and CDR2 LQKENI. V lost 0 bases, J lost 3 bases, and 8 bases lay in between. In nucleotides, the CDR3 is TGTGCCAGCTCACCACCCTGGCAGAAAGAGACCCAGTACTTC. Amino acid sequence: CASSPPWQKETQYF.

This clonotype was found many times. The J gene is TRBJ2-3, the V gene TRBV6-6, with 8 bases identical to TRBD2. V trimming: 7 bases; J trimming: 3 bases; junction bases outside the gene matches: 9. The germline CDR1 and CDR2 sequences are MNHNY and SVGAGI (reference sequence). The CDR3 is made up of 15 amino acids. The CDR3 loop is CASTLSGSKTDTQYF. In DNA, the CDR3 is TGTGCCAGCACCTTAAGCGGGAGTAAGACAGATACGCAGTATTTT.

V usage is TRBV20-1 and J usage is TRBJ1-6, with D perhaps TRBD1 (6 bases). Germline CDR1 DFQATT, CDR2 SNEGSKA (reference sequence). This CDR3 has 14 residues. V lost 5 bases and J 11 bases, leaving 19 bases between the germline ends. The CDR3 loop reads CSAPRSGHQTPLHF. DNA for the CDR3: TGCAGTGCTCCCCGCTCGGGACACCAAACACCCCTCCACTTT.

The V call is TRBV7-9, the J call TRBJ2-1; 10 bases line up with TRBD2. The length of the CDR3 is 14 residues. Germline V gives CDR1 SEHNR, CDR2 FQNEAQ (reference sequence). V lost 5 bases to trimming and J lost 9 bases; unmatched junction nucleotides: 7. The CDR3 is CASSLSGRALEQFF. As DNA, the CDR3 is TGTGCCAGCAGCCTAAGCGGGAGGGCCCTTGAGCAGTTCTTC.

This clonotype was counted at least ten times. The V gene is TRBV27, the J gene TRBJ2-1; TRBD2 might be the D (5 bases). Germline values: CDR1 MNHEY, CDR2 SMNVEV (reference sequence). Trimming removed 3 bases from V and 12 bases from J, with 24 bases in between. The CDR3 covers 16 residues. The CDR3 nucleotides are TGTGCCAGCAGTTTGGGGTTCCGGGAACGGGTGAAGGGGCAGTTCTTC. This gives the protein CASSLGFRERVKGQFF.

This clonotype has more than one count but fewer than ten. This chain joins TRBV20-1 and TRBJ1-1; D gene unclear. The CDR3 length is 15 residues. From germline, CDR1 is DFQATT and CDR2 SNEGSKA (reference sequence). V was clipped by 4 bases and J by 0 bases, with 15 bases between them. In DNA form, the CDR3 reads TGCAGTGCTAAGACACCGCTCTCGATGAACACTGAAGCTTTCTTT. This gives the protein CSAKTPLSMNTEAFF.

This clonotype was picked up a small number of times. The J gene is TRBJ2-2, the V gene TRBV5-6; D not certain. Germline-derived CDR1 and CDR2 are SGHDT and YYEEEE. Trimming pared 4 bases from V and 3 bases from J, leaving 10 bases between. CDR3 length equals 14 residues. The CDR3 bases are TGTGCCAGCAGCAACGGGCAAGACACCGGGGAGCTGTTTTTT. Amino acid sequence: CASSNGQDTGELFF.

The chain employs TRBV12-3 or TRBV12-4 and TRBJ2-4; 8 bases fit TRBD1. The CDR3 spans 11 residues. V was pared by 6 bases and J by 15 bases, with 7 bases of the junction left unmatched. The CDR3 reads CASSPGQGWYF. The DNA for the CDR3 is TGTGCCAGCAGCCCCGGACAGGGTTGGTACTTC.

This clonotype came up a few times. The gene calls are TRBV28 and TRBJ2-1; D is perhaps TRBD1 (5 bases). V lost 3 bases, J lost 9 bases, and 9 bases lay in between. The CDR3 covers 12 residues. CDR1 MDHEN and CDR2 SYDVKM come from the germline V gene. CDR3 residues: CASSLTVGEQFF. The CDR3 DNA follows: TGTGCCAGCAGTTTGACAGTTGGTGAGCAGTTCTTC.

The V and J genes are TRBV11-2 and TRBJ2-5; D perhaps matches TRBD2 (5 bases). The V end was cut by 2 bases, the J end by 2 bases, with 9 bases between. This CDR3 is built from 14 residues. Germline-derived CDR1 and CDR2 are SGHAT and FQNNGV. The CDR3 DNA reads TGTGCCAGCAGCTTAAGTAGCGTGCAAGAGACCCAGTACTTC. Encoded protein: CASSLSSVQETQYF.

This clonotype occurred a few times. The chain joins TRBV19 to TRBJ1-5; D may be TRBD1 (6 bases). This CDR3 region has 15 residues. V lost 5 bases to trimming and J lost 1 base, with 12 bases between them. Per germline, CDR1 LNHDA and CDR2 SQIVND (reference sequence). This CDR3 is CASSSRGNSNQPQHF. CDR3 nucleotides: TGTGCCAGTAGTTCGAGGGGGAACAGCAATCAGCCCCAGCATTTT.

There are a few counts of this clonotype. The chain couples TRBV29-1 to TRBJ1-2; D not resolved. The CDR3 has 13 amino acids. Germline-derived CDR1 and CDR2 are SQVTM and ANQGSEA. The V gene lost 3 bases and the J gene lost 1 base, with 9 bases spanning the gap. CDR3 in amino acids: CSVESPINYGYTF. In DNA, the CDR3 is TGCAGCGTTGAGTCCCCGATTAACTATGGCTACACCTTC.

DNA for the CDR3: TGCAGCGTTGAACTCTTTGACATACAAGAGACCCAGTACTTC. Its translation is CSVELFDIQETQYF. The chain recombines TRBV29-1 with TRBJ2-5; D call uncertain. The germline V gene encodes CDR1 SQVTM and CDR2 ANQGSEA. Trimming shortened V by 2 bases and J by 2 bases, and 12 bases separated the two germline ends. This CDR3 spans 14 amino acids.